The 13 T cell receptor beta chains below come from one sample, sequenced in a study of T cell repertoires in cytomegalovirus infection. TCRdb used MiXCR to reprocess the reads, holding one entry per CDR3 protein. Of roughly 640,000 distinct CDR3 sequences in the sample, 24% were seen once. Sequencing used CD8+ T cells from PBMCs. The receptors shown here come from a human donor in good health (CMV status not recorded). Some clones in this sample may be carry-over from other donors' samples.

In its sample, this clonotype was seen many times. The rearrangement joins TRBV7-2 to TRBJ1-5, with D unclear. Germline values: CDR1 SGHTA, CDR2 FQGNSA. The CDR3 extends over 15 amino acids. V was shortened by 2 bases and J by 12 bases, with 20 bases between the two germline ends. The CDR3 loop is CASSLTASDHEVQHF. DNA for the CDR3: TGTGCCAGCAGCTTAACGGCGTCGGACCATGAGGTCCAGCATTTT.

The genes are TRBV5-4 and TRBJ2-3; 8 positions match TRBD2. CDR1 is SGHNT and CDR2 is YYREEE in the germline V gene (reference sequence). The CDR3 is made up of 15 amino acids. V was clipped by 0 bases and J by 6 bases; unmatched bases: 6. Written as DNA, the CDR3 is TGTGCCAGCAGCTTGGGAGCGGGGGCGGGGGATACGCAGTATTTT. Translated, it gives CASSLGAGAGDTQYF.

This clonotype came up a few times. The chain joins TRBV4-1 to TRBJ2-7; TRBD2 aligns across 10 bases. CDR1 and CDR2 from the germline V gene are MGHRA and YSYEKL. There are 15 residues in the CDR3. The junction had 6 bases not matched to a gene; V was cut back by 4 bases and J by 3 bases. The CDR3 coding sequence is TGCGCCAGCAGCCTAACTAGCGGGGAGCACTACGAGCAGTACTTC. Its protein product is CASSLTSGEHYEQYF.

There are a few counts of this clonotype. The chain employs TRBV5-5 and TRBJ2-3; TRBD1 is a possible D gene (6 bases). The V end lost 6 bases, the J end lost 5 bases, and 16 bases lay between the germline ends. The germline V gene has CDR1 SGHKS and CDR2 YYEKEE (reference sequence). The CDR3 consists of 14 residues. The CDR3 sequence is CASITGFLRDTQYF. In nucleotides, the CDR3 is TGTGCCAGCATCACAGGGTTTTTAAGAGATACGCAGTATTTT. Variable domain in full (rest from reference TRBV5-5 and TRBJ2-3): DAGVTQSPTHLIKTRGQQVTLRCSPISGHKSVSWYQQVLGQGPQFIFQYYEKEERGRGNFPDRFSARQFPNYSSELNVNALLLGDSALYLCASITGFLRDTQYFGPGTRLTVL.

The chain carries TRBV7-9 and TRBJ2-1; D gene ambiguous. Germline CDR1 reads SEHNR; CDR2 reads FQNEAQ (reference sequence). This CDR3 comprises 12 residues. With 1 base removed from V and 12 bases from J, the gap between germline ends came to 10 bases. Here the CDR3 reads CASSLVGQGQFF. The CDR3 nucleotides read TGTGCCAGCAGCTTAGTCGGCCAAGGGCAGTTCTTC.

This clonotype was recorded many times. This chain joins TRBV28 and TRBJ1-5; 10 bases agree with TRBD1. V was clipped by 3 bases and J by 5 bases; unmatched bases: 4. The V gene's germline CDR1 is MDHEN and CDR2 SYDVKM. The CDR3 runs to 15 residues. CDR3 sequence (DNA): TGTGCCAGCAGTTTCCGGACAGGGGGACATCAGCCCCAGCATTTT. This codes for CASSFRTGGHQPQHF. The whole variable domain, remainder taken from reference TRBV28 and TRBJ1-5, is DVKVTQSSRYLVKRTGEKVFLECVQDMDHENMFWYRQDPGLGLRLIYFSYDVKMKEKGDIPEGYSVSREKKERFSLILESASTNQTSMYLCASSFRTGGHQPQHFGDGTRLSIL.

CDR3 DNA: TGTGCCAGCATTCAGGGTTGGGGCACTGAAGCTTTCTTT. Protein sequence: CASIQGWGTEAFF. The J gene is TRBJ1-1, the V gene TRBV12-3 or TRBV12-4, with a weak D call TRBD1 (5 bases). The CDR3 is 13 residues long. V was shortened by 7 bases and J by 4 bases, with 13 bases between the two germline ends.

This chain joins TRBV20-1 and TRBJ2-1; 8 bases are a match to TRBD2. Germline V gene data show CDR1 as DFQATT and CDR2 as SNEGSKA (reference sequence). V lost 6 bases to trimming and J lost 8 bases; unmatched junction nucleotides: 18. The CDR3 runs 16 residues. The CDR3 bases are TGCAGTGCCGTCGACGAGTTGAGCGGGGGTTTAGATGAGCAGTTCTTC. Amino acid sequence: CSAVDELSGGLDEQFF.

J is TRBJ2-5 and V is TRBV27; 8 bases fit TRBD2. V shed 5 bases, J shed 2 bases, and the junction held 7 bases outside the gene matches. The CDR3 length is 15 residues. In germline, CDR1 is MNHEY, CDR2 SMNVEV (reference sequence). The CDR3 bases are TGTGCCAGCAGTCCCCAGCGGGGGATACAAGAGACCCAGTACTTC. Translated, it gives CASSPQRGIQETQYF.

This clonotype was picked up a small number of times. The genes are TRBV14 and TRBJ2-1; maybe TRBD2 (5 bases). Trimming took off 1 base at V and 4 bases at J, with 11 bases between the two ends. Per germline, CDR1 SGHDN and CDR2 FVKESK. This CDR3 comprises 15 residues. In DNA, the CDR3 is TGTGCCAGCAGCCAAGTTTTCGGGGTATACAATGAGCAGTTCTTC. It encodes CASSQVFGVYNEQFF.

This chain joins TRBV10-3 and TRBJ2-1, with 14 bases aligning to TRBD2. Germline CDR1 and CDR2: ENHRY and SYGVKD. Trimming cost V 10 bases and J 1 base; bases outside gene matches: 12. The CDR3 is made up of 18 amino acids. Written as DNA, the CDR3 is TGTGCCACCTTCTACGGACTAGCGGGGGGTAAATCCTACAATGAGCAGTTCTTC. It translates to CATFYGLAGGKSYNEQFF.

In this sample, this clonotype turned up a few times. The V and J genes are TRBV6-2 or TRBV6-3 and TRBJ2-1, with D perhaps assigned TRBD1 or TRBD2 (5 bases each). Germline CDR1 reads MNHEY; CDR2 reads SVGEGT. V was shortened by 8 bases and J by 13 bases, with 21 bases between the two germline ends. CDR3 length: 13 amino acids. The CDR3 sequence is CASSHDVGPDQFF. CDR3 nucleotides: TGTGCCAGCTCCCATGATGTGGGACCCGACCAGTTCTTC.

The CDR3 DNA reads TGTGCCAGCAGCTTAGGGGTAGCTTATGGCTACACCTTC. Translated, it gives CASSLGVAYGYTF. This chain links TRBV7-9 with TRBJ1-2, with D unclear. V gave up 1 base and J gave up 5 bases, with 8 bases separating them. There are 13 residues in the CDR3. Germline CDR1 is SEHNR and CDR2 is FQNEAQ (reference sequence).